The 23 T cell receptor beta chains below come from one sample, sequenced in a study of cytomegalovirus exposure and HLA in healthy donors. Profiled with immunoSEQ multiplex PCR; TCRdb holds only in-frame clones, not every one. The table includes 150,000 to 200,000 clones, about nine tenths detected once. The specimen was PBMCs. All receptors come from a man aged 18 to 30 in good health and CMV-seropositive.

The chain uses TRBV6-5 and TRBJ2-7, with a weak D call TRBD1 (6 bases). The CDR3 spans 14 residues. The V gene lost 4 bases and the J gene lost 5 bases, with 15 bases spanning the gap. Germline loops: CDR1 MNHEY, CDR2 SVGAGI. As DNA, the CDR3 is TGTGCCAGCAGTTCTAGACAGGTCTGGGACGAGCAGTACTTC. It yields the protein CASSSRQVWDEQYF.

The chain links TRBV28 to TRBJ1-1; 8 bases match TRBD1. Germline loops: CDR1 MDHEN, CDR2 SYDVKM. Germline trimming cut 2 bases from V and 5 bases from J; bases unmatched to any gene: 7. CDR3 length equals 15 residues. This CDR3 reads CASSLQGAVWTEAFF. CDR3 DNA: TGTGCCAGCAGTTTACAGGGGGCCGTTTGGACTGAAGCTTTCTTT.

CDR3 sequence (DNA): TGTGCCAGCAGCCCAGGGAATGAGCAGTTCTTC. It codes for CASSPGNEQFF. V and J are TRBV9 and TRBJ2-1; tentatively, D is TRBD1 (5 bases). Deletions cut 4 bases from V and 7 bases from J, with 6 bases between. The germline gives CDR1 SGDLS, CDR2 YYNGEE. This CDR3 is built from 11 residues.

The gene calls are TRBV9 and TRBJ2-3; TRBD2 agrees at 10 bases. CDR1 and CDR2 from the germline V gene are SGDLS and YYNGEE. V lost 3 bases to trimming and J lost 7 bases; unmatched junction nucleotides: 17. The CDR3 contains 18 residues. The CDR3 DNA sequence: TGTGCCAGCAGCGCCGCCTACCTAGCGGGAGCAGGTGGAAATACGCAGTATTTT. Its translation: CASSAAYLAGAGGNTQYF.

J is TRBJ2-7 and V is TRBV28, with 10 bases lining up with TRBD1. The V segment lost 3 bases and the J segment 3 bases; nucleotides outside the gene matches: 14. CDR1 is MDHEN and CDR2 is SYDVKM in the germline V gene. This CDR3 has 18 residues. The CDR3, as DNA: TGTGCCAGCAGTTTTCCTCCGGCGGGACAGGGGATGGGCTACGAGCAGTACTTC. Encoded protein: CASSFPPAGQGMGYEQYF.

V usage is TRBV19 and J usage is TRBJ1-1, with D uncertain. Germline V gives CDR1 LNHDA, CDR2 SQIVND (reference sequence). CDR3 length equals 14 residues. Trimming took 4 bases from V and 1 from J, leaving 10 bases between them. The CDR3 here is CASSKSNPNTEAFF. DNA for the CDR3: TGTGCCAGTAGTAAGTCTAACCCGAACACTGAAGCTTTCTTT.

The gene calls are TRBV2 and TRBJ2-7, with a possible D match to TRBD2 (5 bases). Germline V gives CDR1 SNHLY, CDR2 FYNNEI. V shed 6 bases and J shed 4 bases, with 16 bases lying between them. This CDR3 has 14 amino acids. In DNA, the CDR3 is TGTGCCAGCAGGGGCCGGGGTGGGCTATACGAGCAGTACTTC. Amino acid sequence: CASRGRGGLYEQYF.

The J gene is TRBJ1-5, the V gene TRBV6-1; TRBD1 is a possible D gene (6 bases). Germline values: CDR1 MNHNS, CDR2 SASEGT. Trimming left V 4 bases short and J 0 bases short, with 13 bases between. The CDR3 is 16 amino acids. The chain's CDR3 is CASSAPGGYSNQPQHF. CDR3 sequence (DNA): TGTGCCAGCAGTGCTCCGGGGGGCTATAGCAATCAGCCCCAGCATTTT.

This chain connects TRBV2 to TRBJ2-7, with 9 bases fitting TRBD2. Looked up from germline, CDR1 is SNHLY and CDR2 is FYNNEI. The CDR3 is 15 residues long. The trim removed 1 base at V and 6 bases at J, leaving 7 bases unmatched. The CDR3: CASSEVGGGDVEQYF. The CDR3 DNA follows: TGTGCCAGCAGTGAAGTGGGCGGGGGGGATGTCGAGCAGTACTTC. Full variable domain (rest looked up from reference TRBV2 and TRBJ2-7): EPEVTQTPSHQVTQMGQEVILRCVPISNHLYFYWYRQILGQKVEFLVSFYNNEISEKSEIFDDQFSVERPDGSNFTLKIRSTKLEDSAMYFCASSEVGGGDVEQYFGPGTRLTVT.

This rearrangement joins TRBV19 to TRBJ1-1, with 8 nucleotides matching TRBD1. Looked up from germline, CDR1 is LNHDA and CDR2 is SQIVND (reference sequence). This CDR3 has 14 residues. V lost 8 bases, J lost 5 bases, and 10 bases stayed unmatched. DNA for the CDR3: TGTGCCAGTTTAGCTCTCCGGGACAGGACTGAAGCTTTCTTT. It translates to CASLALRDRTEAFF.

The chain joins TRBV28 to TRBJ1-1, with TRBD1 identical over 8 bases. The CDR3 is 16 amino acids. Per germline, CDR1 MDHEN and CDR2 SYDVKM. With 5 bases clipped from V and 0 bases from J, the junction kept 8 bases outside the gene matches. The CDR3 nucleotides read TGTGCCAGCAGTACGAACAGGGGGGGTATGAACACTGAAGCTTTCTTT. Amino acids: CASSTNRGGMNTEAFF.

The chain uses TRBV9 and TRBJ2-3, with 9 bases lining up with TRBD2. In germline, CDR1 is SGDLS, CDR2 YYNGEE. The CDR3 sequence is 16 residues long. The J segment lost 2 bases and the V segment lost 0 bases, leaving 4 bases of the junction unmatched. The CDR3 nucleotides read TGTGCCAGCAGCGTAGGGAGACTAGCGGACACAGATACGCAGTATTTT. Its translation is CASSVGRLADTDTQYF.

The genes are TRBV28 and TRBJ2-5, with D possibly matching TRBD1 (6 bases). The germline V and J ends were trimmed by 8 bases and 4 bases, with 26 bases remaining between them. Per germline, CDR1 MDHEN and CDR2 SYDVKM. This CDR3 is built from 17 residues. The CDR3 nucleotides read TGTGCCAGCTCGTCGGGACAAGAGGGTATGATCGTAGAGACCCAGTACTTC. Its translation is CASSSGQEGMIVETQYF.

The chain uses TRBV6-6 and TRBJ2-3, with D unresolved. The V gene lost 6 bases and the J gene lost 3 bases, with 10 bases spanning the gap. Germline V gene lookup returns CDR1 MNHNY and CDR2 SVGAGI (reference sequence). This CDR3 has 13 residues. CDR3 sequence (DNA): TGTGCCAGCAGGGCTTCGAGGACAGATACGCAGTATTTT. Amino acid sequence: CASRASRTDTQYF.

The chain couples TRBV9 to TRBJ1-2; 9 bases align to TRBD1. The CDR3 runs 15 residues. Unmatched junction bases numbered 8, after V lost 3 bases and J lost 5 bases. The germline gives CDR1 SGDLS, CDR2 YYNGEE. The CDR3 bases are TGTGCCAGCAGCGCCGAACAGGGGGCAATGTATGGCTACACCTTC. Its translation is CASSAEQGAMYGYTF.

V is TRBV7-3 and J is TRBJ2-1; TRBD2 matches at 11 bases. This CDR3 contains 15 residues. The V gene's germline CDR1 is SGHTA and CDR2 FQGTGA. Germline trimming cut 5 bases from V and 6 bases from J; bases unmatched to any gene: 6. CDR3 coding DNA: TGTGCCAGCAGCCGTAGCGGGGGGGCCGCCAATGAGCAGTTCTTC. The encoded protein is CASSRSGGAANEQFF.

The genes are TRBV5-1 and TRBJ2-1; 8 bases map to TRBD2. The ends lost 3 bases at V and 8 bases at J; junction bases unmatched: 19. This CDR3 has 18 residues. Germline assignment: CDR1 SGHRS and CDR2 YFSETQ. The CDR3, as DNA: TGCGCCAGCAGCTCTTTTTTAGGGCTAGCGGGCCTTCAGGATGAGCAGTTCTTC. Translated, it gives CASSSFLGLAGLQDEQFF.

This chain uses TRBV29-1 with TRBJ2-2; a weak D match, TRBD2 (7 bases). The CDR3 consists of 15 residues. The germline V gene has CDR1 SQVTM and CDR2 ANQGSEA. V lost 5 bases, J lost 5 bases, and 18 bases lay in between. This CDR3 is CSVQRGGWGTGELFF. Here the CDR3 DNA reads TGCAGCGTTCAAAGGGGGGGCTGGGGTACCGGGGAGCTGTTTTTT.

This chain uses TRBV9 with TRBJ2-2; no clear D gene. Germline V gives CDR1 SGDLS, CDR2 YYNGEE. This CDR3 region has 15 residues. Deletions cut 4 bases from V and 5 bases from J, with 15 bases between. Here the CDR3 reads CASSPRSPDTGELFF. CDR3 nucleotide sequence: TGTGCCAGCAGCCCCAGATCCCCTGATACCGGGGAGCTGTTTTTT.

This sequence joins TRBV19 and TRBJ2-7; the match to TRBD2 covers 8 bases. The germline V gene encodes CDR1 LNHDA and CDR2 SQIVND (reference sequence). The ends lost 5 bases at V and 3 bases at J; junction bases unmatched: 9. CDR3 length equals 15 residues. This chain's CDR3 is CASSRTGGNFYEQYF. In DNA form, the CDR3 reads TGTGCCAGTAGTCGGACGGGGGGGAACTTCTACGAGCAGTACTTC.

This clone has a handful of counts. The chain combines TRBV5-1 with TRBJ1-2, with 7 bases lining up with TRBD1. The V gene's germline CDR1 is SGHRS and CDR2 YFSETQ. CDR3 length equals 14 residues. J gave up 8 bases and V 6 bases, and 13 bases lay outside the gene matches. For the CDR3, the DNA is TGCGCCAGCAATCCGGGACAGAGCCCGGGGGGCTACACCTTC. Encoded protein: CASNPGQSPGGYTF. Full variable domain (remainder filled in from reference TRBV5-1 and TRBJ1-2): KAGVTQTPRYLIKTRGQQVTLSCSPISGHRSVSWYQQTPGQGLQFLFEYFSETQRNKGNFPGRFSGRQFSNSRSEMNVSTLELGDSALYLCASNPGQSPGGYTFGSGTRLTVV.

This clone showed up just once. The gene calls are TRBV4-2 and TRBJ2-1; 12 bases agree with TRBD2. V was pared by 3 bases and J by 2 bases, with 2 bases of the junction left unmatched. CDR1 is LGHNA and CDR2 is YNFKEQ in the germline V gene. The CDR3 is made up of 16 amino acids. The CDR3 DNA follows: TGTGCCAGCAGCCAGAGGACTAGCGGGGCCTACAATGAGCAGTTCTTC. Its protein product is CASSQRTSGAYNEQFF.

With regard to this clone: The same CDR3 also results from other DNA sequences found in this sample. This chain uses TRBV19 with TRBJ1-2; D ambiguous. Germline V gene lookup returns CDR1 LNHDA and CDR2 SQIVND (reference sequence). The CDR3 extends over 12 amino acids. Trimming pared 6 bases from V and 4 bases from J, leaving 9 bases between. As DNA, the CDR3 is TGTGCCAGTAGCAGAACGGGCTATGGCTACACCTTC. This encodes CASSRTGYGYTF.